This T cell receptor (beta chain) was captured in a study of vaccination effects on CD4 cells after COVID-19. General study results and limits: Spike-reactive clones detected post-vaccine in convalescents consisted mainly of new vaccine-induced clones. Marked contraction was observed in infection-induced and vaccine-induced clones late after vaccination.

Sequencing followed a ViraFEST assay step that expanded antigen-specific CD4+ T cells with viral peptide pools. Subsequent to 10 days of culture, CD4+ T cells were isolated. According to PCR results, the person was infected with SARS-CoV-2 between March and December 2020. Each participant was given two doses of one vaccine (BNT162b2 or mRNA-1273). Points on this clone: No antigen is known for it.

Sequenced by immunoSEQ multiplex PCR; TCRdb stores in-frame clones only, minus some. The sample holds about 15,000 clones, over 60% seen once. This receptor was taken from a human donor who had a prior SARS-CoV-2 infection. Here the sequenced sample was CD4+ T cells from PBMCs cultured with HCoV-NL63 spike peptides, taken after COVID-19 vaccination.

CDR3 nucleotide sequence: TGTGCCAGCAGGCGGGGGGGGTACACCGGGGAGCTGTTTTTT. Translated, it gives CASRRGGYTGELFF. This chain links TRBV2 with TRBJ2-2; 9 bases align to TRBD2. J was trimmed by 3 bases and V by 6 bases; bases with no gene match: 2. Germline V gives CDR1 SNHLY, CDR2 FYNNEI. This CDR3 region has 14 residues.